This is a list of T cell receptor beta chains from one sample in a study of T cell repertoires in cytomegalovirus infection. Each CDR3 protein gets one entry after TCRdb re-called the reads with MiXCR. The top ten hold roughly 14% of the sample, which has about 770,000 distinct CDR3 sequences, roughly 28% seen once. Their antigens are not known. Sample: cultured CD8+ T cells from PBMCs, taken from culture after CMV antigen stimulation. These TCRs come from a human donor in good health (CMV status not recorded). Some clones in this sample may be carry-over from other donors' samples. Both conserved end residues are trimmed from each CDR3.

v_call: TRBV4-3; cdr3_aa: ASSQDGQFEAF
v_call: TRBV10-1; cdr3_aa: ASSETPLDTGELF
v_call: TRBV12-3/TRBV12-4; cdr3_aa: ASSLGVGAFLETQY
v_call: TRBV6-5; cdr3_aa: ASRTTGAPYEQY
v_call: TRBV19; cdr3_aa: ASSSRGAPNTEAF
v_call: TRBV12-3/TRBV12-4; cdr3_aa: ASTGGGETQY
v_call: TRBV27; cdr3_aa: ASSVTGGRTEAF
v_call: TRBV2; cdr3_aa: ASSGLAGGRDEQF
v_call: TRBV7-6; cdr3_aa: ASSLVGGRIGVYEQY
v_call: TRBV6-8; cdr3_aa: ASSFRLAEILVRGTNYGYT
v_call: TRBV7-3; cdr3_aa: ASSLRTSGGANTGELF
v_call: TRBV27; cdr3_aa: ASSEPGFGYT
v_call: TRBV20-1; cdr3_aa: SVSPRDLGDYGYT
v_call: TRBV7-8; cdr3_aa: ASSLGTGDLYGYT
v_call: TRBV13; cdr3_aa: ASSVGTSGPPQV
v_call: TRBV6-5; cdr3_aa: ASNQRDGRNTEAF
v_call: TRBV4-3; cdr3_aa: ASSQAPAGRIQETQY
v_call: TRBV6-6; cdr3_aa: ASRSGGPGNTIY
v_call: TRBV7-2; cdr3_aa: ASSSPGASGGIIPITDTQY
v_call: TRBV7-6; cdr3_aa: ASADRGANTEAF
v_call: TRBV6-5; cdr3_aa: ASSSAPAGEETQY
v_call: TRBV5-5; cdr3_aa: ASSPGLLYNEQF
v_call: TRBV7-9; cdr3_aa: ASPHLDRDGYT
v_call: TRBV6-1; cdr3_aa: ASSYLPGQRETQY
v_call: TRBV10-3; cdr3_aa: AMLFWPHFRDSANTEAF
v_call: TRBV19; cdr3_aa: ASPFRQGPDQPQH
v_call: TRBV12-3/TRBV12-4; cdr3_aa: ASSLFGDSNQPQH
v_call: TRBV3-1; cdr3_aa: ASSQLPGLAGVSDTQY
v_call: TRBV6-5; cdr3_aa: ASSYSTGQPGELF
v_call: TRBV9; cdr3_aa: ASSVNPANGTVEGYT
v_call: TRBV29-1; cdr3_aa: SVGQEPNYGYT
v_call: TRBV7-6; cdr3_aa: ASSLPVTRGAGKATQY
v_call: TRBV4-1; cdr3_aa: ASSQDFGRLNSPLH
v_call: TRBV29-1; cdr3_aa: SVVPEGYEQY
v_call: TRBV7-7; cdr3_aa: ASSSDRGLGNIQY
v_call: TRBV6-1; cdr3_aa: ASGGPFFETQY
v_call: TRBV7-2; cdr3_aa: ASTPNPGPWTDTQY
v_call: TRBV12-3/TRBV12-4; cdr3_aa: ASSFPGARTEAF